The TCR beta chain under discussion was sequenced for a study of T cells in Graves' hyperthyroidism and ophthalmopathy. CDR3 size: 20 residues. With 1 base removed from V and 3 bases from J, the gap between germline ends came to 26 bases. CDR1 is SEHNR and CDR2 is FQNEAQ in the germline V gene (reference sequence). Amplification yielded TCR beta CDR3 regions, with RNA transcripts as the source. The TCR CDR3 first-round RT-PCR relied on the HTBI primer set. TCRdb re-analysed the multiplex PCR reads in MiXCR, keeping a single row per CDR3 protein. Altogether fewer than 400,000 distinct CDR3 sequences are present, 11% to 15% being singletons, with the ten largest covering 25% to 30%. Thyroid ultrasound, orbital computed tomography, clinical symptoms, and serum thyroxine and TRAb underpinned diagnoses. In this sample, this clonotype turned up many times. Its antigen remains unidentified. Study results and caveats: Ophthalmopathy was told apart from stable hyperthyroidism by a 13 V-J model.

Sequencing input: blood. This chain uses TRBV7-9 with TRBJ2-3, with TRBD2 as a possible D gene (6 bases). The sequence was collected from a man in his fifties with Graves' ophthalmopathy. CDR3 in DNA: TGTGCCAGCAGCTTAGGGAAGATCTGGGACTCACGAAGGAAGACAGATACGCAGTATTTT. This gives the protein CASSLGKIWDSRRKTDTQYF. The full variable domain, rest sourced from reference TRBV7-9 and TRBJ2-3, is DTGVSQNPRHKITKRGQNVTFRCDPISEHNRLYWYRQTLGQGPEFLTYFQNEAQLEKSRLLSDRFSAERPKGSFSTLEIQRTEQGDSAMYLCASSLGKIWDSRRKTDTQYFGPGTRLTVL.